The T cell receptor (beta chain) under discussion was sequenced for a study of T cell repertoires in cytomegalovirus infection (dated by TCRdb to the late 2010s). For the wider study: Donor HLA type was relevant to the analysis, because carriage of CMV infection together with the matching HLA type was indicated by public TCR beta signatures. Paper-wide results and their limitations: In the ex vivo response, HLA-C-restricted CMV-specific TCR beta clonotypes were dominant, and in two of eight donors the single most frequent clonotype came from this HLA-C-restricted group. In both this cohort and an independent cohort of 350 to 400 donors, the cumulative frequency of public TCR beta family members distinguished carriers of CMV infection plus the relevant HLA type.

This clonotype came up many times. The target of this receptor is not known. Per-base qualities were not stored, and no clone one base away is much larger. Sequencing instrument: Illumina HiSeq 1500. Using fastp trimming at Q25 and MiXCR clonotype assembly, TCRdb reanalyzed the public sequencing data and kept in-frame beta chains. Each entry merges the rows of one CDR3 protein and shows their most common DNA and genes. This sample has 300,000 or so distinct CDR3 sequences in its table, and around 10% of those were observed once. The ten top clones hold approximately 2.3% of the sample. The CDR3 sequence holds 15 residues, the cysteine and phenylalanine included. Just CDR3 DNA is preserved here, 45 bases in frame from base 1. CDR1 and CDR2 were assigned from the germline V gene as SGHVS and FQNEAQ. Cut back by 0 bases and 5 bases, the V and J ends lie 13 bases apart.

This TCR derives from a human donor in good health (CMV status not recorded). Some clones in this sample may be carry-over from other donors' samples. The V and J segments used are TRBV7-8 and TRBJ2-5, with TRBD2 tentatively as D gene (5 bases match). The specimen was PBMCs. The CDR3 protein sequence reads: CASSLADSLAETQYF. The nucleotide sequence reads TGTGCCAGCAGCTTAGCGGATTCCCTAGCCGAGACCCAGTACTTC.